This passage covers 8 T cell receptor beta chains from one sample sequenced in a study of T cells expressing NK-cell markers. TCRdb reprocessed the 5' RACE reads and keeps a single row for each CDR3 protein, giving no DNA. The table gives 550,000 to 600,000 distinct CDR3 sequences; the top ten clones make up around 3.3% of it. Sample: blood T cells: a sorted CD56 or NKG2C T cell subset, CD4+ or CD8+ T cells, or bulk PBMC T cells (not recorded which). These receptors were taken from a man between 18 and 29 years old in good health.

V and J are TRBV6-1 and TRBJ2-3; TCRdb reports TRBD2, a call that lacks DNA to check it against. The V gene's germline CDR1 is MNHNS and CDR2 SASEGT. The CDR3 has 16 residues. CDR3 loop: CASSQFPLGSADTQYF.

The V call is TRBV20-1, the J call TRBJ1-4. Germline CDR1 DFQATT, CDR2 SNEGSKA (reference sequence). CDR3 length equals 13 residues. The CDR3 region is CSARDWGREKLFF.

The chain recombines TRBV28 with TRBJ1-2; without DNA, the TCRdb call of TRBD1 cannot be checked. CDR1 and CDR2 from the germline V gene are MDHEN and SYDVKM. The CDR3 covers 11 residues. The CDR3 region is CASTPGFGYTF.

The chain employs TRBV12-3 or TRBV12-4 and TRBJ2-2; as DNA is missing, the TRBD2 call by TCRdb cannot be tested. This CDR3 contains 20 residues. CDR3 residues: CATVWRGGGLAGGNTGELFF.

The chain employs TRBV20-1 and TRBJ1-2; TCRdb proposes TRBD1, but this gene call is untestable without DNA. The CDR3 runs 15 residues. The germline gives CDR1 DFQATT, CDR2 SNEGSKA (reference sequence). CDR3 region: CSARVTGGGDYGYTF.

The rearrangement joins TRBV20-1 to TRBJ2-7; TCRdb indicates TRBD2, and absent DNA this call remains unverified. The CDR3 loop spans 15 amino acids. CDR1 and CDR2 (germline): DFQATT, SNEGSKA (reference sequence). CDR3 loop: CSARALGLASYEQYF.

The chain joins TRBV5-1 to TRBJ2-7; the D call of TRBD2 rests on TCRdb alone, since no DNA is present to check it. Looked up from germline, CDR1 is SGHRS and CDR2 is YFSETQ. The CDR3 has 15 amino acids. CDR3: CASSLFGLDSYEQYF. The variable domain in full, with the rest retrieved from reference TRBV5-1 and TRBJ2-7, is KAGVTQTPRYLIKTRGQQVTLSCSPISGHRSVSWYQQTPGQGLQFLFEYFSETQRNKGNFPGRFSGRQFSNSRSEMNVSTLELGDSALYLCASSLFGLDSYEQYFGPGTRLTVT.

The chain links TRBV11-2 to TRBJ2-1. The CDR3 has 15 residues. Per the germline V gene, CDR1 is SGHAT and CDR2 is FQNNGV. CDR3 amino acids: CASSLGKGPYNEQFF.